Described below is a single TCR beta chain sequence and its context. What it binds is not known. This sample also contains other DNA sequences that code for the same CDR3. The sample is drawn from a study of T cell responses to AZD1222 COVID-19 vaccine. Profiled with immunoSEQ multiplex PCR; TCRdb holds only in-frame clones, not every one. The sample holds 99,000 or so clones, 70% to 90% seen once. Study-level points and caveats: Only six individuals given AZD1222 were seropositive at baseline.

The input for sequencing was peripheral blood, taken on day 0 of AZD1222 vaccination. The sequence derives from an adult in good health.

The CDR3 nucleotides are TGTGCCAGCTCACCACCGGCGAGGGCATGGGAAAAACTGTTTTTT. Protein: CASSPPARAWEKLFF. The rearrangement joins TRBV18 to TRBJ1-4; D unclear. The V gene lost 0 bases and the J gene lost 8 bases, with 13 bases spanning the gap. The CDR3 is 15 amino acids. The V gene's germline CDR1 is KGHSH and CDR2 LQKENI.